This entry features one T cell receptor beta chain sequence. Data came from immunoSEQ multiplex PCR; TCRdb stores just in-frame clones and leaves some out. The repertoire includes about 2.4 million clones, 93% of them detected once, and 0.35% to 0.45% sits in the top ten. This sample stems from a study of shared clonotypes between healthy human individuals. Germline trimming cut 7 bases from V and 0 bases from J; bases unmatched to any gene: 4. In germline, CDR1 is SNHLY, CDR2 FYNNEI. This CDR3 has 14 residues. The sequenced material came from naive CD4+ T cells from PBMCs. Subset described: CD45RA+ positively selected. The V gene is TRBV2, the J gene TRBJ2-7, with TRBD1 matching 9 bases. The sequence derives from a young man in good health. Some clones in this sample may be carry-over from other donors' samples. CDR3 in amino acids: CASMGQGSSYEQYF. In nucleotides, the CDR3 is TGTGCCAGCATGGGACAGGGTAGCTCCTACGAGCAGTACTTC.